These 19 T cell receptor beta chains were all obtained from the same sample, sequenced in a study of blood T cell repertoires in COVID-19. The table came from immunoSEQ multiplex PCR; TCRdb's copy has only in-frame clones and leaves some out. The profile shows 230,000 or so clones, around four fifths of them singletons. Sequencing was done on a sample of peripheral blood. The receptors were gathered from a man aged 30 to 39 with active or convalescent COVID-19.

CDR3 coding DNA: TGCAGCGTTCCGGACAGATTGAGGGGCTACACCTTC. Protein product: CSVPDRLRGYTF. The chain has TRBV29-1 and TRBJ1-2; possibly TRBD1 for D (6 bases). The CDR3 covers 12 residues. CDR1 is SQVTM, CDR2 ANQGSEA, per germline. V was trimmed by 5 bases and J by 8 bases, leaving 15 bases between them.

The V call is TRBV2, the J call TRBJ2-1, with a tentative D call TRBD1 (5 bases). Germline CDR1 and CDR2: SNHLY and FYNNEI. The CDR3 covers 12 residues. V was cut by 7 bases and J by 11 bases, with 15 bases left in between. CDR3 in DNA: TGTGCCAGCACCCCCGTGGGGCCTAAGCAGTTCTTC. Protein: CASTPVGPKQFF.

The chain employs TRBV9 and TRBJ1-2; 7 bases align to TRBD1. From germline, CDR1 is SGDLS and CDR2 YYNGEE. V trimming: 2 bases; J trimming: 0 bases; junction bases outside the gene matches: 4. This CDR3 comprises 15 residues. In DNA form, the CDR3 reads TGTGCCAGCAGCGTTACCGGGACAGCTAACTATGGCTACACCTTC. This encodes CASSVTGTANYGYTF. The full variable domain, its missing parts supplied by reference TRBV9 and TRBJ1-2, is DSGVTQTPKHLITATGQRVTLRCSPRSGDLSVYWYQQSLDQGLQFLIQYYNGEERAKGNILERFSAQQFPDLHSELNLSSLELGDSALYFCASSVTGTANYGYTFGSGTRLTVV.

The V and J genes are TRBV20-1 and TRBJ2-1; 14 nucleotides line up with TRBD2. Germline values: CDR1 DFQATT, CDR2 SNEGSKA (reference sequence). CDR3 length: 18 residues. V gave up 3 bases and J gave up 5 bases; unmatched junction bases: 12. The CDR3 region is CSASQTSGRAKGDNEQFF. The CDR3 coding sequence is TGCAGTGCTAGTCAGACTAGCGGGAGGGCCAAGGGTGACAATGAGCAGTTCTTC.

This clone was detected only once. This chain connects TRBV19 to TRBJ1-2; 7 positions agree with TRBD1. V trimming: 5 bases; J trimming: 3 bases; junction bases outside the gene matches: 15. Germline V gene data show CDR1 as LNHDA and CDR2 as SQIVND (reference sequence). This CDR3 has 17 amino acids. The CDR3 reads CASSPRGGVGAHYGYTF. The CDR3 DNA follows: TGTGCCAGTAGTCCAAGAGGGGGCGTGGGGGCGCACTATGGCTACACCTTC.

This clone was observed once. This chain uses TRBV6-6 with TRBJ2-7, with 14 bases fitting TRBD2. V shed 7 bases, J shed 5 bases, and the junction held 4 bases outside the gene matches. Germline values: CDR1 MNHNY, CDR2 SVGAGI (reference sequence). This CDR3 contains 14 residues. This CDR3 reads CASTRGLAGDEQYF. CDR3 bases: TGTGCCAGCACCCGGGGACTAGCGGGAGACGAGCAGTACTTC.

This chain links TRBV15 with TRBJ2-2; 8 nucleotides align to TRBD1. Trimming removed 1 base from V and 4 bases from J; junction bases left unmatched: 5. The germline CDR1 and CDR2 sequences are LNHNV and YYDKDF (reference sequence). This CDR3 spans 16 amino acids. The CDR3 DNA reads as TGTGCCACCAGCAGAGCGGACAGGGCGGGCACCGGGGAGCTGTTTTTT. Translating it yields CATSRADRAGTGELFF.

The CDR3 DNA sequence: TGTGCCAGCTCACCACCTCGATCGGCAGGGATCACAGATACGCAGTATTTT. Its protein is CASSPPRSAGITDTQYF. The rearrangement links TRBV18 to TRBJ2-3; TRBD1 is a possible D gene (5 bases). V lost 0 bases and J lost 2, with 15 bases in between. The germline CDR1 and CDR2 sequences are KGHSH and LQKENI. This CDR3 region has 17 residues.

This clone has just one count. V gene TRBV5-1 combines with J gene TRBJ2-7; no clear D. Germline V CDR1 and CDR2: SGHRS, YFSETQ. With 1 base removed from V and 6 bases from J, the gap between germline ends came to 14 bases. The CDR3 covers 14 residues. The CDR3 region has the DNA TGCGCCAGCAGCTTGCTTGTTTCGTCGGGCGAGCAGTACTTC. Encoded protein: CASSLLVSSGEQYF.

The J gene is TRBJ2-3, the V gene TRBV3-1 (or the pseudogene TRBV3-2); D is undetermined. From germline, CDR1 is LGHDT and CDR2 YNNKEL (reference sequence). The CDR3 is 13 amino acids. Trimming removed 4 bases at V and 4 bases at J, with 9 bases between. CDR3 sequence (DNA): TGTGCCAGCAGCCTCCATTCGGCAGATACGCAGTATTTT. Its protein is CASSLHSADTQYF.

CDR3 residues: CASSPTKDRDSSEQFF. The CDR3 DNA is TGTGCCAGCAGCCCGACAAAGGACAGGGATTCCAGTGAGCAGTTCTTC. The chain uses TRBV21-1 and TRBJ2-1; the DNA was not used to check the table's D call, TRBD1. TRBV21-1 is classified as a pseudogene. The CDR3 runs 16 residues.

The chain employs TRBV5-5 and TRBJ2-1; 8 bases agree with TRBD2. Germline CDR1 SGHKS, CDR2 YYEKEE (reference sequence). J gave up 2 bases and V 3 bases, and 7 bases lay outside the gene matches. This CDR3 is 16 amino acids long. The CDR3 reads CASSWQAGAAYNEQFF. The CDR3 nucleotides read TGTGCCAGCAGCTGGCAAGCGGGGGCAGCCTACAATGAGCAGTTCTTC.

The chain joins TRBV7-9 to TRBJ2-1; TRBD2 matches at 11 bases. CDR1 and CDR2 (germline): SEHNR, FQNEAQ (reference sequence). With V trimmed by 1 base and J by 2 bases, 4 bases remained unmatched. The CDR3 runs to 17 residues. This CDR3 reads CASSLGKTSGAYNEQFF. DNA for the CDR3: TGTGCCAGCAGCTTAGGCAAGACTAGCGGGGCCTACAATGAGCAGTTCTTC.

The chain couples TRBV28 to TRBJ1-1; 10 nucleotides line up with TRBD1. The CDR3 sequence is 18 residues long. The germline V gene has CDR1 MDHEN and CDR2 SYDVKM. The ends lost 3 bases at V and 1 base at J; junction bases unmatched: 11. CDR3 in DNA: TGTGCCAGCAGTTTGGCCGGGACAGGGGTAGGCCAGAACACTGAAGCTTTCTTT. Translation: CASSLAGTGVGQNTEAFF.

The chain recombines TRBV2 with TRBJ2-3, with TRBD2 matching over 8 bases. The V and J ends lost 8 bases and 9 bases, in that order; junction bases with no gene match: 13. CDR1 and CDR2 (germline): SNHLY, FYNNEI. This CDR3 has 14 residues. The CDR3 region has the DNA TGTGCCAGCCGAGGACCAGCGGGAGACGGAACGCAGTATTTT. Protein sequence: CASRGPAGDGTQYF.

The chain is built from TRBV18 and TRBJ1-1; no clear D. Trimming took off 1 base at V and 6 bases at J, with 15 bases between the two ends. CDR1 and CDR2 (germline): KGHSH, LQKENI. The CDR3 runs to 15 residues. The CDR3 protein is CASSPQSGARAEAFF. The CDR3 DNA follows: TGTGCCAGCTCACCACAGTCAGGTGCGAGGGCTGAAGCTTTCTTT.

This chain links TRBV5-8 with TRBJ1-5, with TRBD1 matching 9 bases. Unmatched junction bases numbered 6, after V lost 4 bases and J lost 4 bases. Germline V CDR1 and CDR2: SGHTS, YDEGEE. The CDR3 loop spans 15 amino acids. The CDR3 DNA is TGTGCCAGCAGCCCGACAGGGGGGGAAAATCAGCCCCAGCATTTT. This translates into CASSPTGGENQPQHF.

This clone was picked up one time. This chain uses TRBV5-6 with TRBJ2-7, with TRBD2 matching over 8 bases. J gave up 3 bases and V 4 bases, and 18 bases lay outside the gene matches. This CDR3 spans 18 amino acids. Germline V gene sequence: CDR1 SGHDT, CDR2 YYEEEE. This CDR3 reads CASSAPGGEDEAFYEQYF. For the CDR3, the DNA is TGTGCCAGCAGCGCTCCCGGGGGGGAGGACGAGGCTTTCTACGAGCAGTACTTC.

This clone has just one count. J is TRBJ1-4 and V is TRBV9; tentative D call: TRBD1 (5 bases). V gave up 4 bases and J gave up 7 bases, with 17 bases separating them. Germline V gives CDR1 SGDLS, CDR2 YYNGEE. The CDR3 contains 15 residues. The CDR3 reads CASSPGGVAGEKLFF. In nucleotides, the CDR3 is TGTGCCAGCAGCCCGGGGGGTGTTGCGGGTGAAAAACTGTTTTTT. Supplemented by reference TRBV9 and TRBJ1-4, the full variable domain reads DSGVTQTPKHLITATGQRVTLRCSPRSGDLSVYWYQQSLDQGLQFLIQYYNGEERAKGNILERFSAQQFPDLHSELNLSSLELGDSALYFCASSPGGVAGEKLFFGSGTQLSVL.